This TCR beta chain was retrieved from a study of control samples from healthy donors and cancer patients. Some clones are missing from TCRdb's copy, which holds only in-frame ones; the method was immunoSEQ multiplex PCR. The sample yields 98,000 or so clones, around 90% seen once. This CDR3 is built from 15 residues. The V and J ends lost 4 bases and 4 bases, in that order; junction bases with no gene match: 3. Germline CDR1 reads SGHTA; CDR2 reads FQGNSA. The source of this sequence is a woman in her seventies in good health. This rearrangement joins TRBV7-2 to TRBJ2-1, with TRBD2 matching over 11 bases. The sample was blood. CDR3 sequence reads: CASSSGLAAYNEQFF. The CDR3 DNA reads TGTGCCAGCAGCTCGGGACTAGCGGCGTACAATGAGCAGTTCTTC.